The sequence of this T cell receptor (beta chain) was determined in a study of T cells after yellow fever vaccination. Germline loops: CDR1 DFQATT, CDR2 SNEGSKA (reference sequence). The CDR3 loop spans 14 amino acids. Trimming removed 4 bases at V and 2 bases at J, with 12 bases between. UMIs were added to TCR cDNA along with a universal primer site when it was made by 5'RACE template switching. TCRdb re-derived calls from the 5' RACE reads in MiXCR, one entry per CDR3 protein. Among under 550,000 distinct CDR3 sequences listed, 21% were seen once. Notes on this clonotype: What it binds is unknown.

Study observations and caveats: High-abundance clonotypes from the bulk population could contaminate FACS-sorted repertoires. Primary-vaccination clones mostly resurfaced post-booster (about 95% CD4, roughly 90% CD8).

The sequence came from a young man who received the YFV17D yellow fever vaccine. The sequenced sample was PBMCs, obtained less than 25 days after the first yellow fever vaccination. The rearrangement joins TRBV20-1 to TRBJ2-1, with D unclear. The CDR3 here is CSAIKRFTYNEQFF. The CDR3 coding sequence is TGCAGTGCTATAAAGAGGTTCACCTACAATGAGCAGTTCTTC.